Included here is one T cell receptor (beta chain) sequence, with context. CDR3 length: 16 amino acids. Germline CDR1 and CDR2: KGHDR and SFDVKD. V was pared by 10 bases and J by 4 bases, with 22 bases between. TCR cDNA, made by 5'RACE template switching, carried an added universal primer site and UMIs. In TCRdb, the 5' RACE reads were re-called with MiXCR into one record per CDR3 protein. The top ten hold 36% of the sample, which has 150,000 to 200,000 distinct CDR3 sequences, 8% to 13% seen once. This sample was taken from a study of T cells after yellow fever vaccination. The overall study: Preparation of the low-cell-number fractions used SMART-Seq v4 Ultra Low Input.

This chain connects TRBV24-1 to TRBJ2-1, with a possible D match to TRBD2 (5 bases). This receptor was obtained from a man in his late teens or twenties who received the YFV17D yellow fever vaccine. This sample comprised CD8+ T cells sorted from PBMCs, obtained 15 days after the yellow fever booster vaccination. CDR3 amino acids: CATQSSGVPIYNEQFF. CDR3 sequence (DNA): TGTGCCACTCAGAGCTCCGGGGTGCCGATATACAATGAGCAGTTCTTC.